This T cell receptor beta chain was retrieved from a study of cytomegalovirus exposure and HLA in healthy donors. Germline assignment: CDR1 SGHDN and CDR2 FVKESK. V was clipped by 4 bases and J by 2 bases; unmatched bases: 8. This CDR3 comprises 15 residues. Study outcomes and limitations: Most subjects had HLA-A and HLA-B alleles reportedly predicted accurately by TCR beta sequences. Later findings reportedly placed an Asian-associated ancestry cluster below the roughly 670-donor mean for N-insertions. Data from an earlier analysis indicated that most TCR beta V segments were productive either about 90% or about 30% of the time.

With 60 Vbeta and 13 Jbeta primers, the PCR was carried out. Profiled with immunoSEQ multiplex PCR; TCRdb holds only in-frame clones, not every one. The sample holds 95,000 to 150,000 clones. Turning to this clone: What it binds is not known.

Everyone who donated was a healthy bone marrow donor. The sample was PBMCs. The chain links TRBV14 to TRBJ2-7, with 7 bases lining up with TRBD2. This clonotype was sampled from a man aged 30 to 45 in good health and CMV-seronegative. The CDR3 DNA reads TGTGCCAGCAGCCTAAGCGGGATTGCCCCCTACGAGCAGTACTTC. Residues: CASSLSGIAPYEQYF.